The 32 T cell receptor beta chains given below trace back to one sample, sequenced in a study of T cells in Graves' hyperthyroidism and ophthalmopathy. RNA transcripts served as the template for amplifying TCR beta CDR3 regions. HTBI primers were employed in a first-round RT-PCR of the TCR CDR3. TCRdb itself ran the multiplex PCR reads through MiXCR, one entry per CDR3 protein. The table lists roughly 500,000 distinct CDR3 sequences, 35% to 55% of them singletons. The sequenced material came from peripheral blood or thyroid tissue (not recorded which). These receptors were taken from an adult woman with Graves' disease, either hyperthyroidism or ophthalmopathy (not recorded which).

This clonotype was detected ten times or more. The chain uses TRBV29-1 and TRBJ2-7, with TRBD2 identical over 9 bases. V was pared by 6 bases and J by 3 bases, with 12 bases of the junction left unmatched. Germline CDR1 is SQVTM and CDR2 is ANQGSEA. The CDR3 covers 15 residues. CDR3 DNA sequence: TGCAGCGTCCAAGGGGTGAGCGGGAGGATCTACGAGCAGTACTTC. It translates to CSVQGVSGRIYEQYF.

This clonotype has at least ten counts. The chain links TRBV28 to TRBJ1-2; the D gene is possibly TRBD1 (6 bases). The CDR3 sequence is 14 residues long. In germline, CDR1 is MDHEN, CDR2 SYDVKM. The V end lost 6 bases, the J end lost 6 bases, and 17 bases lay between the germline ends. CDR3 sequence reads: CASRNRTGPHGYTF. CDR3 coding DNA: TGTGCCAGCAGAAATCGAACAGGGCCGCATGGCTACACCTTC.

This clonotype was seen more than once but under ten times. A much larger clone lies one base from this, so it may be a read error. It is unclear where the CDR3 begins or ends on the DNA, so no DNA is shown, and the CDR3 is as TCRdb lists it. The V call is TRBV2, the J call TRBJ2-7; the D call in the table, TRBD1, was not verified against the DNA. From its first to its last residue, the CDR3 has 14 amino acids. Germline assignment: CDR1 SNHLY and CDR2 FYNNEI. The CDR3 loop reads CASILGGAVFEQYF.

The genes are TRBV25-1 and TRBJ1-3; a weak D match, TRBD1 (5 bases). Germline V CDR1 and CDR2: MGHDK, SYGVNS. V was cut by 2 bases and J by 6 bases, with 8 bases left in between. The CDR3 runs 13 residues. CDR3: CASSEQGVNTIYF. The CDR3 DNA follows: TGTGCCAGCAGTGAACAGGGCGTAAACACCATATATTTT.

This clonotype was seen at least ten times. V usage is TRBV20-1 and J usage is TRBJ1-6, with 11 bases fitting TRBD1. J lost 10 bases, V lost 5 bases, and 4 bases had no gene match. Germline V gene lookup returns CDR1 DFQATT and CDR2 SNEGSKA (reference sequence). The CDR3 loop spans 13 amino acids. The CDR3 is CSAGQGALSPLHF. The CDR3 coding sequence is TGCAGTGCTGGACAGGGGGCATTGTCACCCCTCCACTTT.

V gene TRBV7-8 combines with J gene TRBJ1-5; D gene uncertain. CDR1 and CDR2 (germline): SGHVS, FQNEAQ. The CDR3 length is 14 residues. Trimming shortened V by 1 base and J by 6 bases, and 10 bases separated the two germline ends. CDR3 sequence: CASSLESRGQPQHF. The CDR3 coding sequence is TGTGCCAGCAGCTTAGAATCCCGGGGTCAGCCCCAGCATTTT.

This clonotype has a count of ten or more. The V gene is TRBV9, the J gene TRBJ2-2; TRBD2 agrees at 10 bases. Germline trimming cut 0 bases from V and 2 bases from J; bases unmatched to any gene: 1. The CDR3 runs to 16 residues. The germline gives CDR1 SGDLS, CDR2 YYNGEE. CDR3 in amino acids: CASSVELAGNTGELFF. In DNA form, the CDR3 reads TGTGCCAGCAGCGTAGAACTAGCGGGAAACACCGGGGAGCTGTTTTTT.

The CDR3 protein is CAIRDGDLGDEKLFF. Here the CDR3 DNA reads TGTGCCATCAGGGACGGAGACCTAGGCGATGAAAAACTGTTTTTT. The chain employs TRBV10-3 and TRBJ1-4; D call uncertain. Germline V gives CDR1 ENHRY, CDR2 SYGVKD. Trimming removed 6 bases from V and 6 bases from J, with 17 bases in between. This CDR3 is 15 amino acids long.

The sample holds many counts of this clonotype. The chain combines TRBV7-8 with TRBJ2-7, with D possibly TRBD1 on 5 matching bases. The CDR3 is 16 residues long. Germline V gene data show CDR1 as SGHVS and CDR2 as FQNEAQ. Trimming took off 4 bases at V and 2 bases at J, with 18 bases between the two ends. DNA for the CDR3: TGTGCCAGCAGCTCCTCGACAGTCGCGTCGCCCTACGAGCAGTACTTC. Translating it yields CASSSSTVASPYEQYF. The variable domain in full, completed from reference TRBV7-8 and TRBJ2-7, reads GAGVSQSPRYKVAKRGQDVALRCDPISGHVSLFWYQQALGQGPEFLTYFQNEAQLDKSGLPSDRFFAERPEGSVSTLKIQRTQQEDSAVYLCASSSSTVASPYEQYFGPGTRLTVT.

This clonotype was observed at least ten times. The genes are TRBV19 and TRBJ2-5; D tentatively reads TRBD1 or TRBD2 (5 bases each). The germline V gene has CDR1 LNHDA and CDR2 SQIVND (reference sequence). V lost 7 bases to trimming and J lost 7 bases, with 19 bases between them. This CDR3 comprises 14 residues. CDR3 DNA: TGTGCCAGTATCCCCCGGGACCCGCCCCGGACCCAGTACTTC. It translates to CASIPRDPPRTQYF.

This clonotype was recorded only once. The chain couples TRBV15 to TRBJ1-5; D call uncertain. There are 13 residues in the CDR3. Germline lookup yields CDR1 LNHNV and CDR2 YYDKDF (reference sequence). Trimming stripped 1 base from V and 11 bases from J, with 12 bases between. CDR3 sequence (DNA): TGTGCCACCAGCAGAGGGGGATTTGAGACCCAGCATTTT. Amino acid sequence: CATSRGGFETQHF.

The rearrangement links TRBV12-3 or TRBV12-4 to TRBJ1-2; possibly TRBD1 for D (5 bases). This CDR3 comprises 13 residues. V lost 1 base and J lost 9, with 12 bases in between. CDR3 DNA: TGTGCCAGCAGTTTAGGGACAACTGGGAGCTACACCTTC. It codes for CASSLGTTGSYTF.

For this clonotype: A read error may be the cause here, since a much bigger clone is one base away. The J gene is TRBJ2-2, the V gene TRBV7-9; D gene ambiguous. V was trimmed by 1 base and J by 11 bases, leaving 14 bases between them. The germline CDR1 and CDR2 sequences are SEHNR and FQNEAQ (reference sequence). This CDR3 is 14 amino acids long. CDR3 sequence (DNA): TGTGCCAGCAGCTTAGACATAAACACCAGAGAGCTGTTTTTT. Residues: CASSLDINTRELFF.

Ten or more counts support this clonotype. The chain carries TRBV12-3 or TRBV12-4 and TRBJ1-2, with TRBD1 matching 9 bases. V lost 7 bases and J lost 4; bases outside the gene matches: 10. This CDR3 region has 15 residues. CDR3 loop: CASTPQGAGSYGYTF. CDR3 coding DNA: TGTGCCAGCACCCCACAGGGGGCCGGATCCTATGGCTACACCTTC.

This clonotype was seen a few times. The gene calls are TRBV5-1 and TRBJ1-3; D remains ambiguous. The CDR3 runs to 15 residues. The V gene's germline CDR1 is SGHRS and CDR2 YFSETQ. V gave up 0 bases and J gave up 8 bases, with 15 bases separating them. CDR3 sequence: CASSLAAPAGDTIYF. The CDR3 bases are TGCGCCAGCAGCTTGGCGGCGCCGGCCGGAGACACCATATATTTT.

This clonotype was recorded many times. V and J are TRBV7-2 and TRBJ1-5; D not resolved. The CDR3 length is 15 residues. Germline CDR1 and CDR2: SGHTA and FQGNSA. V lost 3 bases and J 1 base, leaving 10 bases between the germline ends. The CDR3 nucleotides read TGTGCCAGCAGCTTCGGCACGATGAGCAATCAGCCCCAGCATTTT. As protein: CASSFGTMSNQPQHF.

The CDR3 nucleotides are TGCAGGCCTGAACAGGACAGAAATTCACCCCTCCACTTT. Translation: CRPEQDRNSPLHF. The chain combines TRBV20-1 with TRBJ1-6; possibly TRBD1 for D (6 bases). The CDR3 has 13 amino acids. CDR1 is DFQATT and CDR2 is SNEGSKA in the germline V gene (reference sequence).

This CDR3 is CSARDRGISLYGYTF. DNA for the CDR3: TGCAGTGCTAGAGATAGGGGGATTTCCCTTTATGGCTACACCTTC. The chain carries TRBV20-1 and TRBJ1-2; a weak D match, TRBD1 (6 bases). There are 15 residues in the CDR3. The V gene's germline CDR1 is DFQATT and CDR2 SNEGSKA (reference sequence). The germline V and J ends were trimmed by 0 bases and 5 bases, with 16 bases remaining between them.

Comments on this clonotype: At one end, the junction sequence differs from germline, possibly due to a read error. This sequence joins TRBV9 and TRBJ2-7; D not resolved. Germline CDR1 is SGDLS and CDR2 is YYNGEE. The CDR3 contains 14 residues. This chain's CDR3 is CACSVVLNAYEQYF. The CDR3 region has the DNA TGTGCCTGCAGCGTTGTACTTAACGCGTACGAGCAGTACTTC. Filled out from reference TRBV9 and TRBJ2-7, the complete variable domain reads DSGVTQTPKHLITATGQRVTLRCSPRSGDLSVYWYQQSLDQGLQFLIQYYNGEERAKGNILERFSAQQFPDLHSELNLSSLELGDSALYFCACSVVLNAYEQYFGPGTRLTVT.

J is TRBJ2-7 and V is TRBV2, with 9 bases aligning to TRBD2. CDR3 length equals 13 residues. V gave up 0 bases and J gave up 7 bases; unmatched junction bases: 1. Looked up from germline, CDR1 is SNHLY and CDR2 is FYNNEI. The CDR3 DNA follows: TGTGCCAGCAGTGAAGCTAGCGGGAGTGAGCAGTACTTC. It encodes CASSEASGSEQYF.

The chain combines TRBV20-1 with TRBJ1-6, with D uncertain. Germline CDR1 reads DFQATT; CDR2 reads SNEGSKA (reference sequence). The ends were cut back, 4 bases at V and 7 bases at J, with 14 bases in the middle. This CDR3 is 14 amino acids long. The DNA for the CDR3 is TGCAGTGCTACCGACACCAGTAAGAATTCACCCCTCCACTTT. Its protein product is CSATDTSKNSPLHF.

Many counts were recorded for this clonotype. The rearrangement uses TRBV11-2 and TRBJ1-1, with 7 bases identical to TRBD1. Germline V gene data show CDR1 as SGHAT and CDR2 as FQNNGV. Trimming cost V 6 bases and J 1 base; bases outside gene matches: 11. The CDR3 contains 16 residues. The CDR3 bases are TGTGCCAGCAGGGGGAGACCGGGACAGAAGAACACTGAAGCTTTCTTT. It codes for CASRGRPGQKNTEAFF.

V usage is TRBV20-1 and J usage is TRBJ1-6; D gene uncertain. The germline CDR1 and CDR2 sequences are DFQATT and SNEGSKA (reference sequence). The V gene lost 6 bases and the J gene lost 7 bases, with 16 bases spanning the gap. The CDR3 is made up of 14 amino acids. This chain's CDR3 is CSAKTSGENSPLHF. CDR3 DNA: TGCAGTGCCAAGACTAGCGGGGAAAATTCACCCCTCCACTTT.

This sequence joins TRBV9 and TRBJ2-7, with 8 positions matching TRBD2. Losses at the gene ends were 3 bases for V and 3 bases for J; bases not matched to a gene: 5. The germline V gene has CDR1 SGDLS and CDR2 YYNGEE. The CDR3 extends over 14 amino acids. The CDR3 DNA reads TGTGCCAGCAGCGGATCCCGGGAGGGCTACGAGCAGTACTTC. It codes for CASSGSREGYEQYF. The full variable domain, its missing parts supplied by reference TRBV9 and TRBJ2-7, is DSGVTQTPKHLITATGQRVTLRCSPRSGDLSVYWYQQSLDQGLQFLIQYYNGEERAKGNILERFSAQQFPDLHSELNLSSLELGDSALYFCASSGSREGYEQYFGPGTRLTVT.

This clonotype was recorded at least ten times. The junction differs from germline at one of its ends, possibly a read error. The chain has TRBV20-1 and TRBJ2-5, with a possible D match to TRBD2 (6 bases). The germline V gene has CDR1 DFQATT and CDR2 SNEGSKA (reference sequence). The CDR3 has 17 residues. For the CDR3, the DNA is TGCAGTGCCAGAGGGGCGCGGGGTCCGGAACCAAGGAAGACCCAGTACTTC. This translates into CSARGARGPEPRKTQYF.

This clonotype was seen ten or more times. V usage is TRBV29-1 and J usage is TRBJ1-2; possibly TRBD1 for D (5 bases). Trimming pared 6 bases from V and 8 bases from J, leaving 13 bases between. Germline values: CDR1 SQVTM, CDR2 ANQGSEA. The CDR3 spans 11 residues. CDR3 DNA: TGCAGCGTCTATACAGGAGGGGGCTACACCTTC. Translated: CSVYTGGGYTF.

CDR3 residues: CASSYRLSSQETQYF. CDR3 in DNA: TGTGCCAGCAGCTACCGACTTTCCTCCCAAGAGACCCAGTACTTC. The rearrangement links TRBV6-5 to TRBJ2-5; D gene unclear. This CDR3 comprises 15 residues. Looked up from germline, CDR1 is MNHEY and CDR2 is SVGAGI. Trimming stripped 6 bases from V and 1 base from J, with 15 bases between.

V and J are TRBV7-6 and TRBJ1-6; a possible D gene is TRBD1 (5 bases). From germline, CDR1 is SGHVS and CDR2 FNYEAQ. Deletions cut 0 bases from V and 7 bases from J, with 10 bases between. The CDR3 runs 15 residues. CDR3 residues: CASSLAGASNSPLHF. CDR3 coding DNA: TGTGCCAGCAGCTTAGCAGGGGCCAGCAATTCACCCCTCCACTTT.

As concerns this clonotype: It is unclear where the CDR3 begins or ends on the DNA, so no DNA is shown, and the CDR3 is as TCRdb lists it. V usage is TRBV25-1 and J usage is TRBJ1-2; TRBD1 is the table's D call and was not checked against the DNA. CDR1 MGHDK and CDR2 SYGVNS come from the germline V gene. Inclusive of both ends, the CDR3 amounts to 15 amino acids. The CDR3: CACSAREGGYYGYTF.

The chain employs TRBV7-8 and TRBJ2-2; a weak D match, TRBD2 (6 bases). Germline CDR1 SGHVS, CDR2 FQNEAQ. V lost 5 bases, J lost 4 bases, and 23 bases lay in between. CDR3 length: 18 amino acids. This CDR3 reads CASSQVAREVEGTGELFF. CDR3 DNA: TGTGCCAGCAGCCAGGTCGCCAGGGAAGTGGAGGGCACCGGGGAGCTGTTTTTT.

This chain joins TRBV7-9 and TRBJ2-5; D is possibly TRBD2 (6 bases). Trimming cost V 5 bases and J 8 bases, with 18 bases left between them. This CDR3 is built from 14 residues. Germline values: CDR1 SEHNR, CDR2 FQNEAQ (reference sequence). The CDR3 bases are TGTGCCAGCAGCCCCCGGAATAGCGGAAATACCCAGTACTTC. Translating gives CASSPRNSGNTQYF.

The chain is built from TRBV29-1 and TRBJ1-2; the match to TRBD1 covers 9 bases. The ends lost 7 bases at V and 8 bases at J; junction bases unmatched: 17. The germline V gene encodes CDR1 SQVTM and CDR2 ANQGSEA. CDR3 length equals 15 residues. CDR3 coding DNA: TGCAGCGCTTCTACCCCGACAGGGGGGTTTTTCGGCTACACCTTC. As protein: CSASTPTGGFFGYTF. The whole variable domain, remainder taken from reference TRBV29-1 and TRBJ1-2, is SAVISQKPSRDICQRGTSLTIQCQVDSQVTMMFWYRQQPGQSLTLIATANQGSEATYESGFVIDKFPISRPNLTFSTLTVSNMSPEDSSIYLCSASTPTGGFFGYTFGSGTRLTVV.